The 23 T cell receptor beta chains below come from one sample, sequenced in a study of T cells in Graves' hyperthyroidism and ophthalmopathy. Researchers took RNA transcripts and amplified the TCR beta CDR3 regions from them. The study used the HTBI primer set for a first-round RT-PCR of the TCR CDR3. TCRdb reanalysed the multiplex PCR reads using MiXCR and keeps one entry per CDR3 protein. The repertoire holds 450,000 to 700,000 distinct CDR3 sequences, 35% to 55% seen once, with around 7.7% in the top ten. The sequenced sample consisted of peripheral blood or thyroid tissue (not recorded which). Receptors originate from a woman aged 18-29 years with Graves' hyperthyroidism.

The sample holds many counts of this clonotype. This CDR3 reads CASREAGEDEQYF. DNA for the CDR3: TGTGCCAGCAGGGAGGCGGGGGAGGACGAGCAGTACTTC. V and J are TRBV7-9 and TRBJ2-7, with 7 bases fitting TRBD2. V lost 6 bases, J lost 5 bases, and 7 bases stayed unmatched. CDR3 length: 13 amino acids. The germline V gene has CDR1 SEHNR and CDR2 FQNEAQ (reference sequence).

The chain links TRBV20-1 to TRBJ2-7; 8 nucleotides line up with TRBD2. Trimming removed 3 bases from V and 5 bases from J; junction bases left unmatched: 3. CDR1 and CDR2 (germline): DFQATT, SNEGSKA (reference sequence). This CDR3 spans 12 amino acids. The CDR3 spells CSAREAGDEQYF. Here the CDR3 DNA reads TGCAGTGCTAGGGAAGCGGGAGACGAGCAGTACTTC.

The J gene is TRBJ2-7, the V gene TRBV7-8; 7 bases fit TRBD1. V lost 5 bases, J lost 7 bases, and 11 bases stayed unmatched. This CDR3 has 14 amino acids. The germline gives CDR1 SGHVS, CDR2 FQNEAQ. The CDR3 sequence is CASSPRTGDNEQYF. CDR3 in DNA: TGTGCCAGCAGCCCCAGGACAGGAGACAATGAGCAGTACTTC.

The genes are TRBV4-1 and TRBJ1-3; D not certain. The germline CDR1 and CDR2 sequences are MGHRA and YSYEKL. Trimming pared 0 bases from V and 0 bases from J, leaving 12 bases between. The CDR3 consists of 17 residues. The CDR3 sequence is CASSQESGAISGNTIYF. For the CDR3, the DNA is TGCGCCAGCAGCCAAGAAAGTGGAGCGATCTCTGGAAACACCATATATTTT.

This rearrangement joins TRBV26 to TRBJ2-7. TRBV26 is a documented pseudogene. This CDR3 comprises 14 residues. CDR3 sequence reads: CASSPPAGSHEQYF. The CDR3 coding sequence is TGTGCCAGCAGTCCACCTGCGGGCTCACACGAGCAGTACTTC.

This clonotype was observed many times. This chain links TRBV27 with TRBJ2-7, with 9 bases that match TRBD2. Germline CDR1 is MNHEY and CDR2 is SMNVEV (reference sequence). There are 12 residues in the CDR3. V lost 6 bases to trimming and J lost 6 bases; unmatched junction nucleotides: 3. DNA for the CDR3: TGTGCCAGCAGGGAACTAGCGGGCGAGCAGTACTTC. Translated, it gives CASRELAGEQYF.

This clonotype was counted a few times. The rearrangement links TRBV29-1 to TRBJ1-3, with D possibly matching TRBD1 (5 bases). Germline loops: CDR1 SQVTM, CDR2 ANQGSEA. The CDR3 is made up of 14 amino acids. V was trimmed by 8 bases and J by 2 bases, leaving 16 bases between them. The CDR3 DNA sequence: TGCAGCTTGGCGTCCGACAGTGCTGGAAACACCATATATTTT. It codes for CSLASDSAGNTIYF.

Many counts were recorded for this clonotype. The chain uses TRBV5-8 and TRBJ1-4; 8 bases map to TRBD1. Germline CDR1 SGHTS, CDR2 YDEGEE. The junction had 11 bases not matched to a gene; V was cut back by 6 bases and J by 7 bases. The CDR3 length is 15 residues. The CDR3 loop reads CASTTGTGRSEKLFF. As DNA, the CDR3 is TGTGCCAGCACCACTGGGACAGGCCGAAGTGAAAAACTGTTTTTT.

A note on this clonotype: Relative to the germline gene, one junction end is altered; a read error may explain this. The chain combines TRBV27 with TRBJ1-1; D gene uncertain. CDR3 length: 12 residues. CDR1 MNHEY and CDR2 SMNVEV come from the germline V gene (reference sequence). CDR3 residues: CASSLMEGEAFF. The CDR3 DNA follows: TGTGCCAGCAGTTTAATGGAGGGTGAAGCCTTCTTT.

This clonotype occurred many times. CDR3 sequence reads: CASSEWAGLTNYGYTF. The DNA of the CDR3 is TGTGCCAGCAGTGAATGGGCAGGCCTAACTAACTATGGCTACACCTTC. V usage is TRBV6-1 and J usage is TRBJ1-2, with D unresolved. Germline assignment: CDR1 MNHNS and CDR2 SASEGT. The CDR3 consists of 16 residues. V shed 2 bases and J shed 0 bases, with 13 bases lying between them.

As for this clonotype: One junction end disagrees with the germline gene, perhaps due to a read error. The chain is built from TRBV6-9 and TRBJ2-7; D ambiguous. This CDR3 region has 14 residues. In germline, CDR1 is MNHGY, CDR2 SVAAGI. CDR3 bases: TGTACCAGCAGTTACTCCAGGACGGATTACGAGCAGTATTTC. Its protein is CTSSYSRTDYEQYF.

The J gene is TRBJ1-3, the V gene TRBV29-1, with 7 bases that match TRBD1. The germline V gene encodes CDR1 SQVTM and CDR2 ANQGSEA. This CDR3 is built from 16 residues. Trimming removed 2 bases from V and 0 bases from J; junction bases left unmatched: 7. In DNA form, the CDR3 reads TGCAGCGTTGAAAACGGGACAGCCTTCTCTGGAAACACCATATATTTT. It translates to CSVENGTAFSGNTIYF.

This clonotype was seen at least ten times. This sequence joins TRBV24-1 and TRBJ2-2; D is possibly TRBD1 (6 bases). The CDR3 contains 15 residues. The V end was cut by 2 bases, the J end by 4 bases, with 10 bases between. The germline V gene encodes CDR1 KGHDR and CDR2 SFDVKD. CDR3 bases: TGTGCCACCAGTGATTCCGGGACACCCACCGGGGAGCTGTTTTTT. Protein product: CATSDSGTPTGELFF.

In the case of this clonotype: The junction departs from germline at one end; a sequencing error may be responsible. This sequence joins TRBV7-9 and TRBJ2-7; the match to TRBD1 covers 8 bases. This CDR3 contains 14 residues. CDR1 SEHNR and CDR2 FQNEAQ come from the germline V gene (reference sequence). In DNA, the CDR3 is TGTGCCAGCAGCTTAAGCGACAGGGGCGGGGAGCTGTACTTC. Its protein is CASSLSDRGGELYF.

In its sample, this clonotype was seen once. DNA for the CDR3: TGTGCCAGCAGCCTAAGGGGCAGCGGGATAGATACAGATACGCAGTATTTT. It is translated as CASSLRGSGIDTDTQYF. This sequence joins TRBV13 and TRBJ2-3; 7 bases match TRBD2. Germline loops: CDR1 PRHDT, CDR2 FYEKMQ (reference sequence). With 5 bases clipped from V and 3 bases from J, the junction kept 14 bases outside the gene matches. The CDR3 is made up of 17 amino acids.

On this clonotype: Given the absence of the conserved phenylalanine or tryptophan at the CDR3 end, a read error is likely. DNA of the CDR3: TGCAGTGGCGAGGCGAACACTGAAGCTTTCCTT. This codes for CSGEANTEAFL. The chain joins TRBV20-1 to TRBJ1-1, with D uncertain. V shed 7 bases and J shed 1 base, with 7 bases lying between them. The germline V gene encodes CDR1 DFQATT and CDR2 SNEGSKA (reference sequence). This CDR3 is 11 amino acids long.

This clonotype was detected once. This chain joins TRBV7-9 and TRBJ2-3, with a tentative D call TRBD2 (5 bases). The CDR3 runs to 16 residues. V lost 5 bases to trimming and J lost 3 bases, with 18 bases between them. Germline CDR1 SEHNR, CDR2 FQNEAQ (reference sequence). Here the CDR3 DNA reads TGTGCCAGCAGCCCACGAGGGTCGTTGGAGACAGATACGCAGTATTTT. It is translated as CASSPRGSLETDTQYF.

Concerning this clonotype: Being one base from a much bigger clone, this may be a read error. The chain joins TRBV5-1 to TRBJ2-7; the D gene is possibly TRBD1 (6 bases). The germline V gene has CDR1 SGHRS and CDR2 YFSETQ. This CDR3 region has 14 residues. CDR3 sequence reads: CASSAGTLTYGQYF. The CDR3 DNA is TGCGCCAGCAGCGCCGGGACATTAACCTACGGGCAGTACTTC.

This clonotype appeared once. This chain joins TRBV29-1 and TRBJ1-2; 10 bases line up with TRBD1. The CDR3 length is 14 residues. Germline CDR1 reads SQVTM; CDR2 reads ANQGSEA. After removal of 4 bases from V and 8 bases from J, the junction contained 10 bases not matched to a gene. The DNA for the CDR3 is TGCAGCGTTGCTTGGGACAGGGGCAAATTGGGCTACACCTTC. This gives the protein CSVAWDRGKLGYTF.

This chain connects TRBV29-1 to TRBJ1-1; 8 positions agree with TRBD1. This CDR3 region has 15 residues. CDR1 is SQVTM, CDR2 ANQGSEA, per germline. The J segment lost 3 bases and the V segment lost 7 bases, leaving 13 bases of the junction unmatched. The CDR3 region is CSARQGNSRDTEAFF. The CDR3 DNA reads TGCAGCGCCCGACAGGGGAACTCGAGGGACACTGAAGCTTTCTTT.

This clonotype was observed at least ten times. V gene TRBV20-1 combines with J gene TRBJ1-1; D uncertain. Germline V gene sequence: CDR1 DFQATT, CDR2 SNEGSKA (reference sequence). V was trimmed by 3 bases and J by 0 bases, leaving 11 bases between them. The CDR3 covers 14 residues. The CDR3 sequence is CSASEGTMNTEAFF. In nucleotides, the CDR3 is TGCAGTGCTAGCGAGGGAACCATGAACACTGAAGCTTTCTTT.

The chain combines TRBV4-3 with TRBJ2-7; D gene unclear. Germline CDR1 reads LGHNA; CDR2 reads YSLEER. V gave up 0 bases and J gave up 0 bases, with 3 bases separating them. The CDR3 runs 13 residues. Here the CDR3 reads CASSQEDSYEQYF. CDR3 DNA sequence: TGCGCCAGCAGCCAAGAGGACTCCTACGAGCAGTACTTC.

This clonotype has a count of ten or more. V is TRBV12-3 or TRBV12-4 and J is TRBJ1-1; 7 nucleotides line up with TRBD1. With V trimmed by 3 bases and J by 3 bases, 1 base remained unmatched. The CDR3 contains 13 residues. CDR3 nucleotides: TGTGCCAGCAGTTTGGGACAGCACACTGAAGCTTTCTTT. Translated, it gives CASSLGQHTEAFF.